The present T cell receptor (beta chain) was sequenced within a study of shared clonotypes between healthy human individuals. Clones were read by immunoSEQ multiplex PCR, and TCRdb kept only the in-frame ones, dropping some. This sample has approximately 2,300,000 clones; around 92% occur once, and the top ten carry about 0.41%. This CDR3 is built from 13 residues. The germline V and J ends were trimmed by 3 bases and 0 bases, with 8 bases remaining between them. From germline, CDR1 is SQVTM and CDR2 ANQGSEA. The material sequenced was naive CD4+ T cells from PBMCs. The subset: CD45RA+ positively selected. The chain recombines TRBV29-1 with TRBJ2-5; TRBD1 might be the D (5 bases). The receptor comes from a man between 18 and 29 years old in good health. Some clones in this sample may be carry-over from other donors' samples. The CDR3 coding sequence is TGCAGCGTTGAGGCGACAGACCAAGAGACCCAGTACTTC. This codes for CSVEATDQETQYF.